Following are 19 T cell receptor beta chains from one sample sequenced in a study of low-dose radiotherapy and immunotherapy resistance in tumors. Primers targeting TRAV and TRBV primed first-strand cDNA, covering alpha and beta chains. For amplifying TCRs, the PCR ran for approximately 18 cycles with Phusion, which was used together with a constant-region primer and the adapter on the V primers. One entry per CDR3 protein, called by TCRdb with MiXCR from the reads. The table shows 85,000 to 95,000 distinct CDR3 sequences, with 9% to 9.5% occurring only once. Time point specified: before trial treatment. The source was PBMCs, collected before treatment. All receptors come from a male donor with prostate cancer.

This clonotype occurred many times. The gene calls are TRBV29-1 and TRBJ2-3; no clear D. V was shortened by 0 bases and J by 2 bases, with 12 bases between the two germline ends. Germline lookup yields CDR1 SQVTM and CDR2 ANQGSEA. CDR3 length: 15 residues. CDR3 in amino acids: CSVEDRKLTTDTQYF. CDR3 nucleotide sequence: TGCAGCGTTGAAGATAGAAAGCTTACCACAGATACGCAGTATTTT.

There are many counts of this clonotype. The chain carries TRBV9 and TRBJ2-2; a weak D match, TRBD1 (6 bases). Germline V gene sequence: CDR1 SGDLS, CDR2 YYNGEE. The CDR3 contains 15 residues. Trimming shortened V by 0 bases and J by 1 base, and 7 bases separated the two germline ends. The CDR3 region is CASSVAGENTGELFF. The CDR3 DNA is TGTGCCAGCAGCGTAGCAGGGGAGAACACCGGGGAGCTGTTTTTT.

This clonotype occurred many times. The rearrangement links TRBV14 to TRBJ2-1; 8 positions match TRBD2. The CDR3 spans 15 residues. Germline-derived CDR1 and CDR2 are SGHDN and FVKESK. The V and J ends lost 2 bases and 4 bases, in that order; junction bases with no gene match: 4. Here the CDR3 DNA reads TGTGCCAGCAGCCAATCTAGCGGGCTATACAATGAGCAGTTCTTC. Its protein is CASSQSSGLYNEQFF. Filled out from reference TRBV14 and TRBJ2-1, the complete variable domain reads EAGVTQFPSHSVIEKGQTVTLRCDPISGHDNLYWYRRVMGKEIKFLLHFVKESKQDESGMPNNRFLAERTGGTYSTLKVQPAELEDSGVYFCASSQSSGLYNEQFFGPGTRLTVL.

As to this clonotype: A far larger clone is one base from this, pointing to a likely read error. The chain couples TRBV12-3 or TRBV12-4 to TRBJ2-4; 9 bases align to TRBD2. Trimming cost V 6 bases and J 13 bases; bases outside gene matches: 16. This CDR3 contains 15 residues. CDR3 loop: CASSTGTSSYNEQYF. The CDR3 region has the DNA TGTGCCAGCAGCACCGGGACTAGCTCCTACAATGAGCAGTACTTC.

This clonotype was seen repeatedly, ten times or more. The rearrangement uses TRBV7-8 and TRBJ1-2, with 9 bases matching TRBD1. Germline CDR1 and CDR2: SGHVS and FQNEAQ. This CDR3 spans 15 amino acids. Losses at the gene ends were 5 bases for V and 1 base for J; bases not matched to a gene: 5. DNA of the CDR3: TGTGCCAGCAGCCCCCGGACAGGGGATAACTATGGCTACACCTTC. Translation gives CASSPRTGDNYGYTF.

The sample holds many counts of this clonotype. V gene TRBV4-3 combines with J gene TRBJ2-7; no reliable D call. The CDR3 loop spans 15 amino acids. CDR1 is LGHNA and CDR2 is YSLEER in the germline V gene. V dropped 0 bases and J dropped 4 bases, with 13 bases sitting between them. The chain's CDR3 is CASSQDRSLLYEQYF. The CDR3 DNA is TGCGCCAGCAGCCAAGATAGATCACTGCTATACGAGCAGTACTTC.

The rearrangement uses TRBV30 and TRBJ2-7, with TRBD1 matching 8 bases. Germline V gene lookup returns CDR1 GTSNPN and CDR2 SVGIG (reference sequence). The CDR3 extends over 14 amino acids. J was trimmed by 2 bases and V by 3 bases; bases with no gene match: 6. CDR3 region: CAWRSRDRTYEQYF. The CDR3 DNA reads as TGTGCCTGGAGGTCCCGGGACAGGACCTACGAGCAGTACTTC.

This clonotype was detected many times. CDR3 nucleotides: TGTGCCAGCAGCTTGGGACAGGGTGGTAACTATGGCTACACCTTC. The encoded protein is CASSLGQGGNYGYTF. The V and J genes are TRBV5-4 and TRBJ1-2; 7 positions match TRBD1. Germline CDR1 reads SGHNT; CDR2 reads YYREEE (reference sequence). The CDR3 is made up of 15 amino acids. Germline trimming cut 0 bases from V and 1 base from J; bases unmatched to any gene: 3.

This clonotype was detected many times. V is TRBV6-2 or TRBV6-3 and J is TRBJ2-7, with D uncertain. Germline-derived CDR1 and CDR2 are MNHEY and SVGEGT. This CDR3 region has 11 residues. V was cut by 2 bases and J by 5 bases, with 4 bases left in between. CDR3 in amino acids: CASSYPHEQYF. CDR3 nucleotide sequence: TGTGCCAGCAGTTACCCCCACGAGCAGTACTTC.

This clonotype occurred many times. The chain joins TRBV7-2 to TRBJ2-3, with no clear D. Deletions cut 1 base from V and 1 base from J, with 9 bases between. This CDR3 is 15 amino acids long. In germline, CDR1 is SGHTA, CDR2 FQGNSA. The CDR3 DNA follows: TGTGCCAGCAGCTTAGAGTCGCTAGGCACAGATACGCAGTATTTT. Protein: CASSLESLGTDTQYF.

This clonotype appeared many times. The chain links TRBV5-1 to TRBJ1-5; possibly TRBD1 for D (5 bases). The CDR3 consists of 15 residues. Germline V gene lookup returns CDR1 SGHRS and CDR2 YFSETQ. Trimming cost V 0 bases and J 4 bases, with 11 bases left between them. CDR3 residues: CASSLEGRDNQPQHF. DNA of the CDR3: TGCGCCAGCAGCTTGGAGGGCAGGGATAATCAGCCCCAGCATTTT.

This clonotype has ten or more counts. The V and J genes are TRBV14 and TRBJ2-5; 14 bases match TRBD2. The CDR3 runs 18 residues. Germline trimming cut 4 bases from V and 5 bases from J; bases unmatched to any gene: 12. The germline V gene has CDR1 SGHDN and CDR2 FVKESK. Here the CDR3 reads CASSRTLGLAGVRETQYF. CDR3 coding DNA: TGTGCCAGCAGCCGGACCCTGGGACTAGCGGGAGTTCGGGAGACCCAGTACTTC.

This clonotype was counted many times. The genes are TRBV7-2 and TRBJ2-2; possible D gene TRBD1, 6 bases. Trimming cost V 3 bases and J 0 bases, with 11 bases left between them. Germline-derived CDR1 and CDR2 are SGHTA and FQGNSA. This CDR3 has 16 residues. The chain's CDR3 is CASSFPDRTNTGELFF. The CDR3 DNA reads as TGTGCCAGCAGCTTCCCGGACAGAACGAACACCGGGGAGCTGTTTTTT.

This clonotype was counted at least ten times. The rearrangement links TRBV28 to TRBJ2-1, with 7 bases matching TRBD2. V lost 3 bases to trimming and J lost 3 bases; unmatched junction nucleotides: 11. The germline CDR1 and CDR2 sequences are MDHEN and SYDVKM. The CDR3 spans 17 residues. CDR3 region: CASSFYPGGGGYNEQFF. DNA of the CDR3: TGTGCCAGCAGTTTCTATCCGGGAGGTGGTGGCTACAATGAGCAGTTCTTC. The full variable domain, its missing parts supplied by reference TRBV28 and TRBJ2-1, is DVKVTQSSRYLVKRTGEKVFLECVQDMDHENMFWYRQDPGLGLRLIYFSYDVKMKEKGDIPEGYSVSREKKERFSLILESASTNQTSMYLCASSFYPGGGGYNEQFFGPGTRLTVL.

This clonotype was counted a few times. This chain uses TRBV18 with TRBJ2-7; a possible D gene is TRBD2 (7 bases). Germline V gives CDR1 KGHSH, CDR2 LQKENI. V was cut by 3 bases and J by 7 bases, with 16 bases left in between. This CDR3 region has 14 residues. The CDR3 is CASSPGGGGGEQYF. The CDR3 DNA sequence: TGTGCCAGCTCACCGGGAGGGGGGGGCGGTGAGCAGTACTTC.

The chain employs TRBV28 and TRBJ1-3; D is unclear. This CDR3 is 16 amino acids long. Germline V gene lookup returns CDR1 MDHEN and CDR2 SYDVKM. V was cut by 1 base and J by 3 bases, with 13 bases left in between. CDR3 bases: TGTGCCAGCAGTTTATTTCCGAGACAACTTGGAAACACCATATATTTT. This codes for CASSLFPRQLGNTIYF.

This clonotype was counted at least ten times. J is TRBJ2-7 and V is TRBV28, with D maybe TRBD2 (7 bases). Between the trimmed V and J ends, which lost 6 bases and 0 bases, there was a span of 18 bases. CDR1 and CDR2 (germline): MDHEN, SYDVKM. This CDR3 region has 16 residues. The CDR3 sequence is CASSPLMGGPSYEQYF. The CDR3 nucleotides are TGTGCCAGCAGCCCCCTGATGGGGGGGCCCTCCTACGAGCAGTACTTC.

This clonotype was seen many times. The chain couples TRBV6-2 or TRBV6-3 to TRBJ2-7; 9 bases line up with TRBD2. The CDR3 spans 17 residues. Germline CDR1 reads MNHEY; CDR2 reads SVGEGT. V shed 2 bases, J shed 3 bases, and the junction held 11 bases outside the gene matches. Here the CDR3 DNA reads TGTGCCAGCAGTTACGGGTCGGGGGCTAGCGGGAACTACGAGCAGTACTTC. The encoded protein is CASSYGSGASGNYEQYF.

Regarding this clonotype: Given a much more abundant clone one base away, this may be a read error. This sequence joins TRBV6-5 and TRBJ2-7, with unresolved D. Germline values: CDR1 MNHEY, CDR2 SVGAGI. With 8 bases removed from V and 0 bases from J, the gap between germline ends came to 11 bases. The length of the CDR3 is 13 residues. The CDR3 protein is CASCMSVSYEQYF. CDR3 nucleotide sequence: TGTGCCAGCTGTATGTCAGTCTCCTACGAGCAGTACTTC.